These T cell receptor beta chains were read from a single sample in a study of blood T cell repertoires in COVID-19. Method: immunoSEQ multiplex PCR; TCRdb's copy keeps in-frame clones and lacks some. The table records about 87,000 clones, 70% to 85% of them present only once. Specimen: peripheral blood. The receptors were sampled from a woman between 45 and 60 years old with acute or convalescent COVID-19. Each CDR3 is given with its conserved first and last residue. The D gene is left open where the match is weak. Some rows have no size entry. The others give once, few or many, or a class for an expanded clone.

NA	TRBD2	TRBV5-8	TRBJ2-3	TGTGCCAGCAGCTTGTTAAGCGGGGGCAGGGCAGATACGCAGTATTTT	CASSLLSGGRADTQYF
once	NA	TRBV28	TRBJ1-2	TGTGCCAGCAGTCTGGATCCGGGAGGCTACACCTTC	CASSLDPGGYTF
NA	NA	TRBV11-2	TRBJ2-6	TGTGCCAGCAGCCTACAAGGGGGATACGCCTCTGGGGCCAACGTCCTGACTTTC	CASSLQGGYASGANVLTF
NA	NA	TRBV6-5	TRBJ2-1	TGTGCCAGCAGTTACAATGTGTGGGGGGCCTACAATGAGCAGTTCTTC	CASSYNVWGAYNEQFF
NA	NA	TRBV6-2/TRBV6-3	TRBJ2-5	TGTGCCAGCAGTTACTGGCAGGGCCAGGGGGAGACCCAGTACTTC	CASSYWQGQGETQYF
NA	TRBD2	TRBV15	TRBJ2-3	TGTGCCACCACCCAGACGAACAGACTAGCGGGGGCAGATACGCAGTATTTT	CATTQTNRLAGADTQYF
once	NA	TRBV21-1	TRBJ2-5	TGTGCCAGCAGCTCACAGGGACCGACACGGTACTTC	CASSSQGPTRYF
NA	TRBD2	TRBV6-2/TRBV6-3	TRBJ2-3	TGTGCCAGCAGTTACAGCGGGGGCCCAGCTAGCACAGATACGCAGTATTTT	CASSYSGGPASTDTQYF
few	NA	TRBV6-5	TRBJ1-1	TGTGCCAGCAGCTCCCTCTCTAGAAACACTGAAGCTTTCTTT	CASSSLSRNTEAFF
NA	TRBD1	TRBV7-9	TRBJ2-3	TGTGCCAGCGATCCAGGGGACAGGGTGGAGTATTTT	CASDPGDRVEYF